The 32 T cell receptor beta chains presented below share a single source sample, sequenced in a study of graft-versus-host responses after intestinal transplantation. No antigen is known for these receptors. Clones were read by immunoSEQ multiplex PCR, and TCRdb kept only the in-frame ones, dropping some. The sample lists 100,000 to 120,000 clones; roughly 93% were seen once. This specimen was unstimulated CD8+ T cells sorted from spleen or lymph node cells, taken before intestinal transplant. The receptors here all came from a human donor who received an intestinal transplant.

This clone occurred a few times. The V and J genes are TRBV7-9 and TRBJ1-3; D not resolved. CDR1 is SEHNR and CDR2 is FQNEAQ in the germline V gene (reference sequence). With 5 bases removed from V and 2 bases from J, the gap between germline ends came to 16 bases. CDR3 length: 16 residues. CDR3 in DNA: TGTGCCAGCAGCCCCCGTGATGAAGGAGCTGGAAACACCATATATTTT. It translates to CASSPRDEGAGNTIYF.

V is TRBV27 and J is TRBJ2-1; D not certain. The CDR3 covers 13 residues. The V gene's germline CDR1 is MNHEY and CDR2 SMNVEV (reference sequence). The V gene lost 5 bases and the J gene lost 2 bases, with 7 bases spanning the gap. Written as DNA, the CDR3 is TGTGCCAGCAGTCCCGCCGCCTACAATGAGCAGTTCTTC. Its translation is CASSPAAYNEQFF.

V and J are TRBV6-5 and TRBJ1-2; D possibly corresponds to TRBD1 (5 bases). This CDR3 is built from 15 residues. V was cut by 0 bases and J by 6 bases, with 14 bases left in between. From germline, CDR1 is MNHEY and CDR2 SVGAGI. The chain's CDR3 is CASSYSRAGIDGYTF. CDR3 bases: TGTGCCAGCAGTTACTCGCGGGCAGGGATTGATGGCTACACCTTC.

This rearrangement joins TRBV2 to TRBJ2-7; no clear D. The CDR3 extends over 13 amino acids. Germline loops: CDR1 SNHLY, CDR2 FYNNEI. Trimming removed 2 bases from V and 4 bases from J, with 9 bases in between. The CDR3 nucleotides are TGTGCCAGCAGTGAAATTGATGGTTACGAGCAGTACTTC. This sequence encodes CASSEIDGYEQYF.

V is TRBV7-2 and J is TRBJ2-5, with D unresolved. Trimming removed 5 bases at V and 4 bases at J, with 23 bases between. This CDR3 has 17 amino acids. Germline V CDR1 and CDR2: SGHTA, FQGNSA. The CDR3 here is CASSDQSLRWTGETQYF. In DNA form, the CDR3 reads TGTGCCAGCAGCGATCAATCCCTAAGGTGGACGGGAGAGACCCAGTACTTC.

The CDR3 nucleotides read TGTGCCAGCAGTCTCCAGGGTTATAGCAATCAGCCCCAGCATTTT. This codes for CASSLQGYSNQPQHF. The chain employs TRBV28 and TRBJ1-5, with D perhaps matching TRBD1 (5 bases). CDR3 length: 15 amino acids. Germline CDR1 is MDHEN and CDR2 is SYDVKM. With 5 bases removed from V and 0 bases from J, the gap between germline ends came to 11 bases.

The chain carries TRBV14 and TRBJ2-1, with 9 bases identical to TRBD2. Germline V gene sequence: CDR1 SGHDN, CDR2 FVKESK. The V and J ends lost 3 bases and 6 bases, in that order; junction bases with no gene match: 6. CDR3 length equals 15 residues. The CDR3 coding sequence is TGTGCCAGCAGCCACTTTGTGACTAGCGGCAATGAGCAGTTCTTC. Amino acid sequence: CASSHFVTSGNEQFF. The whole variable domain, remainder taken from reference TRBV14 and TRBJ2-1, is EAGVTQFPSHSVIEKGQTVTLRCDPISGHDNLYWYRRVMGKEIKFLLHFVKESKQDESGMPNNRFLAERTGGTYSTLKVQPAELEDSGVYFCASSHFVTSGNEQFFGPGTRLTVL.

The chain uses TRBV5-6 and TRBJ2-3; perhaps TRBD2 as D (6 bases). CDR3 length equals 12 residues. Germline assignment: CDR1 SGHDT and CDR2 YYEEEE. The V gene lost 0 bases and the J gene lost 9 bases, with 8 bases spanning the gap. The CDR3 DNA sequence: TGTGCCAGCAGCTTGGGGGGAGGAACGCAGTATTTT. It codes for CASSLGGGTQYF.

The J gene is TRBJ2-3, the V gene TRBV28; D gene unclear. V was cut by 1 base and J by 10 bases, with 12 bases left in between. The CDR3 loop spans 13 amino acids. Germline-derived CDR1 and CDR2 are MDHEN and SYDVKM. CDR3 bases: TGTGCCAGCAGTTTATACGGGTTACGGTCGCAGTATTTT. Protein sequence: CASSLYGLRSQYF.

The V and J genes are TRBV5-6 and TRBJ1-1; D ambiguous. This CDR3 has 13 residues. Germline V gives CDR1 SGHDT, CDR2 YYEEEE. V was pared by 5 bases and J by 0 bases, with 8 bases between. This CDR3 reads CASSPRLNTEAFF. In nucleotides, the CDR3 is TGTGCCAGCAGTCCAAGGCTGAACACTGAAGCTTTCTTT.

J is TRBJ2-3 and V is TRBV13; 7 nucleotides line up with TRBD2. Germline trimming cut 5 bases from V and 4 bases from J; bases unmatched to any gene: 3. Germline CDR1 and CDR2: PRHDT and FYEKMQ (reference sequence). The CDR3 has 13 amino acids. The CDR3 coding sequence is TGTGCCAGCAGCCGCGGGAGTTCAGATACGCAGTATTTT. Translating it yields CASSRGSSDTQYF.

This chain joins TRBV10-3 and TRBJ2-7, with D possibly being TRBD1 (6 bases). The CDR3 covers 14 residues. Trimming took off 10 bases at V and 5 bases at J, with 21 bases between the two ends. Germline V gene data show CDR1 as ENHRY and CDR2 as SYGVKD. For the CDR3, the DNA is TGTGCCACCAATAAGGAAGCAGGGGAGAACGAGCAGTACTTC. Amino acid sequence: CATNKEAGENEQYF.

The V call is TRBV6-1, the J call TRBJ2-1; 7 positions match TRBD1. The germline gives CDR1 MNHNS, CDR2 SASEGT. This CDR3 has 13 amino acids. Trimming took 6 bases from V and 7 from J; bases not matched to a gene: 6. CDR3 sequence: CASRGGAGNEQFF. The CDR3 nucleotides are TGTGCCAGCAGAGGGGGCGCCGGGAATGAGCAGTTCTTC.

The CDR3 DNA reads TGTGCCAGCAGCCGGGGGGGGTTTCAAGAGTTCTTC. This sequence encodes CASSRGGFQEFF. The chain combines TRBV5-6 with TRBJ2-1, with 8 positions matching TRBD2. The V segment lost 4 bases and the J segment 14 bases; nucleotides outside the gene matches: 8. Germline CDR1 reads SGHDT; CDR2 reads YYEEEE. The CDR3 is 12 residues long.

CDR3 DNA sequence: TGTGCCAGCAGCTTGATCGGGACGTCGGCCGGGGAGCTGTTTTTT. The encoded protein is CASSLIGTSAGELFF. The chain employs TRBV5-6 and TRBJ2-2; D might be TRBD1 or TRBD2, each matching 5 bases. CDR3 length: 15 amino acids. The V gene lost 1 base and the J gene lost 6 bases, with 13 bases spanning the gap. Germline CDR1 reads SGHDT; CDR2 reads YYEEEE.

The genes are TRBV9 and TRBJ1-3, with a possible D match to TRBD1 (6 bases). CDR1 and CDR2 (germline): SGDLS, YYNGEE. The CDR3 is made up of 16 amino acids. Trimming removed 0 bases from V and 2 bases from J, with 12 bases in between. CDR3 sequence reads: CASSVGGGRTGNTIYF. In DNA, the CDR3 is TGTGCCAGCAGCGTAGGAGGGGGAAGGACTGGAAACACCATATATTTT.

The CDR3 DNA reads TGTGCCAGCAGTTTATCAGTCGCCACCTCCTACGAGCAGTACTTC. Translating it yields CASSLSVATSYEQYF. The chain combines TRBV27 with TRBJ2-7; D unresolved. V lost 0 bases, J lost 0 bases, and 9 bases lay in between. CDR1 is MNHEY and CDR2 is SMNVEV in the germline V gene (reference sequence). The CDR3 runs 15 residues.

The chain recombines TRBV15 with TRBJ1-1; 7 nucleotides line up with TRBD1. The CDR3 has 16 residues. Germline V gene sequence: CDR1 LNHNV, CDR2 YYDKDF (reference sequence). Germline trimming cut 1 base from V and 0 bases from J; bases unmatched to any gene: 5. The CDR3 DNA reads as TGTGCCACCAGCAGAGTGGGGGGACAGCTGAACACTGAAGCTTTCTTT. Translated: CATSRVGGQLNTEAFF.

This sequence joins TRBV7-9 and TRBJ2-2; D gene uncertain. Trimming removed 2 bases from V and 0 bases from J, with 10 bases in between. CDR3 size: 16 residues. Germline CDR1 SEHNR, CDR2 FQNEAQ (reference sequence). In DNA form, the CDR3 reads TGTGCCAGCAGCTTATTGGTCCGCGCGAACACCGGGGAGCTGTTTTTT. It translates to CASSLLVRANTGELFF.

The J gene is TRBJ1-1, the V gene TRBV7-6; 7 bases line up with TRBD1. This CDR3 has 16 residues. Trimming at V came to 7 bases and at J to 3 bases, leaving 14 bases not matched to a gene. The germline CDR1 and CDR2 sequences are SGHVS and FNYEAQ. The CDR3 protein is CASMIKGQDGDTEAFF. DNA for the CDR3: TGTGCCAGCATGATTAAAGGACAGGACGGGGACACTGAAGCTTTCTTT.

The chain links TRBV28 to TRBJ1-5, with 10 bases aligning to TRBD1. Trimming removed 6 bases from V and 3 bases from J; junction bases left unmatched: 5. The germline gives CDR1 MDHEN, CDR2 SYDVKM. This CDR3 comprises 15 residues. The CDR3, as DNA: TGTGCCAGCAGCCCCGACAGGGGGCCCAATCAGCCCCAGCATTTT. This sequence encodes CASSPDRGPNQPQHF.

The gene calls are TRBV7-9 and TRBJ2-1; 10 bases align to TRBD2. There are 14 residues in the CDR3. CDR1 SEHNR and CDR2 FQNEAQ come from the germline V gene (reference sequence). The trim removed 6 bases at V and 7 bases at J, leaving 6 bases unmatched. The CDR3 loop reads CASRRSGRENEQFF. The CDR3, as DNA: TGTGCCAGCAGAAGAAGCGGGAGGGAGAATGAGCAGTTCTTC.

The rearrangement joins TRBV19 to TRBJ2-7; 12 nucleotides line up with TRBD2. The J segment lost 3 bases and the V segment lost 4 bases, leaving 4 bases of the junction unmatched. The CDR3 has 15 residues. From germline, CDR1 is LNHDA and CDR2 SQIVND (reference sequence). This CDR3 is CASSRLAGVVYEQYF. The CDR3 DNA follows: TGTGCCAGTAGTAGACTAGCGGGAGTTGTCTACGAGCAGTACTTC.

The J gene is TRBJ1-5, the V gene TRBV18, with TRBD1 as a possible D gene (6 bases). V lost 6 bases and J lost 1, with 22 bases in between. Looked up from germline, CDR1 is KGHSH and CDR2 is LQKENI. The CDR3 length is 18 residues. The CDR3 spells CASSQSGTYTLSNQPQHF. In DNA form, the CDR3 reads TGTGCCAGCTCCCAATCCGGGACATATACCTTGAGCAATCAGCCCCAGCATTTT. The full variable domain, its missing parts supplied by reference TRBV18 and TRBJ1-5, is NAGVMQNPRHLVRRRGQEARLRCSPMKGHSHVYWYRQLPEEGLKFMVYLQKENIIDESGMPKERFSAEFPKEGPSILRIQQVVRGDSAAYFCASSQSGTYTLSNQPQHFGDGTRLSIL.

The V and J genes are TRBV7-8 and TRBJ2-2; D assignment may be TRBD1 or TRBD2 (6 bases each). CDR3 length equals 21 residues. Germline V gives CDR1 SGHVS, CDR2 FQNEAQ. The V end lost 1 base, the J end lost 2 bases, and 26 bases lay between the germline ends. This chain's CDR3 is CASSLDQGKAVGGRNTGELFF. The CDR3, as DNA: TGTGCCAGCAGCTTAGATCAGGGCAAAGCTGTGGGGGGCCGAAACACCGGGGAGCTGTTTTTT.

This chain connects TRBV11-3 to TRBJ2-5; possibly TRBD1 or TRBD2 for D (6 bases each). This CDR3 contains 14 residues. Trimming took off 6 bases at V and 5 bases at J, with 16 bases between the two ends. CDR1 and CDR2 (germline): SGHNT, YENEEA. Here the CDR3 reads CASRDKRGRETQYF. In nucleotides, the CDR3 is TGTGCCAGCAGAGACAAACGGGGGCGTGAGACCCAGTACTTC.

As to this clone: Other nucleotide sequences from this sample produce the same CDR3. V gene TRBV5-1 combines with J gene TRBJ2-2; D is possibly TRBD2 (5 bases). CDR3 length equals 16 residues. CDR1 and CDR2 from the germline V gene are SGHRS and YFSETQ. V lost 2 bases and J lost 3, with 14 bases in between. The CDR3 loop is CASSFFRGSDTGELFF. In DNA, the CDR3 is TGCGCCAGCAGCTTCTTCAGAGGGTCGGACACCGGGGAGCTGTTTTTT.

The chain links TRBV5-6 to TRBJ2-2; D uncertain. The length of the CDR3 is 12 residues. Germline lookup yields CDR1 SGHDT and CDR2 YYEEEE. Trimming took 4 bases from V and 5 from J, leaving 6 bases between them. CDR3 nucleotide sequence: TGTGCCAGCAGCCCAAATACCGGGGAGCTGTTTTTT. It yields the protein CASSPNTGELFF.

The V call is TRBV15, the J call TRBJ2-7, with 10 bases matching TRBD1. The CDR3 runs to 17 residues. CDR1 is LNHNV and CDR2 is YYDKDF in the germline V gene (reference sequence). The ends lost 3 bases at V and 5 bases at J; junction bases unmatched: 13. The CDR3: CATSRGGTGTGVNEQYF. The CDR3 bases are TGTGCCACCAGCAGGGGGGGGACCGGGACAGGGGTAAACGAGCAGTACTTC.

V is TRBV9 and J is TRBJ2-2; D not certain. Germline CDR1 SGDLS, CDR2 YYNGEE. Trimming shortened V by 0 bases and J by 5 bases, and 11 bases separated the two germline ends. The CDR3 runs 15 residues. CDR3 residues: CASSVEGQATGELFF. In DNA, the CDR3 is TGTGCCAGCAGCGTAGAAGGTCAGGCGACCGGGGAGCTGTTTTTT.

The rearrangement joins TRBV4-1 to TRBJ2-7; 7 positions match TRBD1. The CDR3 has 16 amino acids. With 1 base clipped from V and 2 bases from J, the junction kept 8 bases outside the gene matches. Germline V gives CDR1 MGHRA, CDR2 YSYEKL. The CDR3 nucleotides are TGCGCCAGCAGCCAAGGGCCGAACAGGGGAACCTACGAGCAGTACTTC. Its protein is CASSQGPNRGTYEQYF.

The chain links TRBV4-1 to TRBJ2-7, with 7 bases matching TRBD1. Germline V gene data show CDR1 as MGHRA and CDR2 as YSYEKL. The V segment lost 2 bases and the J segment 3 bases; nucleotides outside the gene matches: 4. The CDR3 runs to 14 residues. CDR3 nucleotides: TGCGCCAGCAGCCAAAGGGACAGCTTCTACGAGCAGTACTTC. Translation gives CASSQRDSFYEQYF.